A selection of T cell receptor beta chains follows, all from one sample in a study of blood T cell repertoires in COVID-19. The repertoire was sequenced with immunoSEQ multiplex PCR; TCRdb's copy has only in-frame clones and lacks some. Here the sample spans around 200,000 clones, roughly 80% being singletons. Sequenced: peripheral blood. These receptors came from a human donor in a cohort sampled during active COVID-19. CDR3s include the opening cysteine and the closing phenylalanine or tryptophan. The D gene is left open where the match is weak. Only part of the rows carry a size: once, few, many, or a class if the clone is expanded.

TRBD1 . TRBJ2-7 TRBV28 TGTGCCAGCAGTTTGGGACAGGGGATCGAGCAGTACTTC CASSLGQGIEQYF
. . TRBJ2-5 TRBV28 TGTGCCATCGGAAAAACAGGGTCCTGGGAGACCCAGTACTTC CAIGKTGSWETQYF
TRBD1 . TRBJ1-1 TRBV7-9 TGTGCCAGCAGCGGACGGGGACAGAAGCCCACTGAAGCTTTCTTT CASSGRGQKPTEAFF
TRBD1 few TRBJ1-5 TRBV9 TGTGCCAGCAGCATCGAACGACAGGGGCTGAATCAGCCCCAGCATTTT CASSIERQGLNQPQHF
TRBD1 . TRBJ1-5 TRBV19 TGTGCCAGTAGTCGGACAGGGGATCATCAGCCCCAGCATTTT CASSRTGDHQPQHF
. . TRBJ1-5 TRBV11-2 TGTGCCAGCAGCTTAGATGGGGGGAATAATCAGCCCCAGCATTTT CASSLDGGNNQPQHF
. . TRBJ1-1 TRBV20-1 TGCAGTGCTAGAGAGAGGGCTGAAGCTTTCTTT CSARERAEAFF
. once TRBJ1-2 TRBV28 TGTGCCAGCAGGAACACATACTATGGCTACACCTTC CASRNTYYGYTF
TRBD2 . TRBJ2-7 TRBV7-6 TGTGCCAGCAGCGGCGGGGGTAGCGGTCGGAACGAGCAGTACTTC CASSGGGSGRNEQYF
TRBD1 . TRBJ2-2 TRBV20-1 TGCAGTGCTAGTGGGCGAATCGGGACAGTCTTGGTTAGGGATACCGGGGAGCTGTTTTTT CSASGRIGTVLVRDTGELFF